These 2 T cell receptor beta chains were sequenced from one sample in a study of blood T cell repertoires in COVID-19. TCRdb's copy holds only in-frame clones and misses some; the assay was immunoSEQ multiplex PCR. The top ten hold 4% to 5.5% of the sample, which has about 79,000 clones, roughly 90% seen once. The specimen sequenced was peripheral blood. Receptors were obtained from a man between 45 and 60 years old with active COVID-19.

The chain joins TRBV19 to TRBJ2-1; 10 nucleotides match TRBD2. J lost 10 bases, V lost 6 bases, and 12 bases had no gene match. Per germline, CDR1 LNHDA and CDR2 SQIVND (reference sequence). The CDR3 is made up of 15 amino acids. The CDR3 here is CASSQSGRALHEQFF. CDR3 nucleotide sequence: TGTGCCAGTAGCCAAAGCGGGAGGGCCTTACACGAGCAGTTCTTC. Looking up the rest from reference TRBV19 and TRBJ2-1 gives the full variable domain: DGGITQSPKYLFRKEGQNVTLSCEQNLNHDAMYWYRQDPGQGLRLIYYSQIVNDFQKGDIAEGYSVSREKKESFPLTVTSAQKNPTAFYLCASSQSGRALHEQFFGPGTRLTVL.

This CDR3 is CASTQDSYYNEQFF. The CDR3 DNA is TGTGCCAGCACCCAAGACAGCTACTACAATGAGCAGTTCTTC. V is TRBV2 and J is TRBJ2-1; TRBD1 is a possible D gene (5 bases). Germline V gene lookup returns CDR1 SNHLY and CDR2 FYNNEI. CDR3 length: 14 residues. Trimming removed 7 bases at V and 3 bases at J, with 13 bases between.